This passage covers 18 T cell receptor beta chains from one sample sequenced in a study of cytomegalovirus exposure and HLA in healthy donors. Use of 60 Vbeta and 13 Jbeta primers characterized the PCR. The method was immunoSEQ multiplex PCR; TCRdb's version includes in-frame clones alone and lacks a portion of them. The sample carries tens of thousands of clones, 60% to 80% recorded once. The source material was PBMCs. These receptors were obtained from a female donor in good health and CMV-seronegative.

This rearrangement joins TRBV30 to TRBJ2-2; maybe TRBD2 (5 bases). V lost 2 bases to trimming and J lost 0 bases, with 10 bases between them. The CDR3 contains 15 residues. The germline gives CDR1 GTSNPN, CDR2 SVGIG (reference sequence). CDR3 nucleotide sequence: TGTGCCTGGAGTATGCGGGCCCCGAACACCGGGGAGCTGTTTTTT. This gives the protein CAWSMRAPNTGELFF.

V is TRBV27 and J is TRBJ2-2; 8 bases map to TRBD2. This CDR3 spans 16 amino acids. The V segment lost 6 bases and the J segment 3 bases; nucleotides outside the gene matches: 9. Germline CDR1 and CDR2: MNHEY and SMNVEV (reference sequence). CDR3 in amino acids: CASREWASGYTGELFF. As DNA, the CDR3 is TGTGCCAGCAGGGAATGGGCTAGCGGGTACACCGGGGAGCTGTTTTTT.

A single count supports this clone. The J gene is TRBJ2-5, the V gene TRBV28; 10 nucleotides align to TRBD1. The CDR3 has 17 residues. Germline CDR1 is MDHEN and CDR2 is SYDVKM. The trim removed 6 bases at V and 2 bases at J, leaving 12 bases unmatched. The CDR3 sequence: CASRIFGGQGGQETQYF. Here the CDR3 DNA reads TGTGCCAGCAGAATCTTTGGAGGACAGGGGGGACAAGAGACCCAGTACTTC.

V is TRBV7-2 and J is TRBJ2-3; 9 positions agree with TRBD2. J gave up 3 bases and V 1 base, and 8 bases lay outside the gene matches. Germline assignment: CDR1 SGHTA and CDR2 FQGNSA. The CDR3 is made up of 17 amino acids. This CDR3 reads CASSLVISGGRTDTQYF. CDR3 coding DNA: TGTGCCAGCAGCTTAGTTATTAGCGGGGGTAGGACAGATACGCAGTATTTT.

J is TRBJ2-3 and V is TRBV10-3; 10 bases line up with TRBD2. Per germline, CDR1 ENHRY and CDR2 SYGVKD. This CDR3 has 14 residues. V shed 6 bases, J shed 1 base, and the junction held 1 base outside the gene matches. The CDR3 reads CAISLAGGTDTQYF. DNA for the CDR3: TGTGCCATCAGCCTAGCGGGAGGCACAGATACGCAGTATTTT.

The J gene is TRBJ2-7, the V gene TRBV7-6; D might be TRBD2 (6 bases). The CDR3 length is 14 residues. Germline V lookup: CDR1 SGHVS, CDR2 FNYEAQ. The V and J ends lost 2 bases and 6 bases respectively, with 14 bases between them. The CDR3 region has the DNA TGTGCCAGCAGCTTAAACGGAGGGGTGGGCGAGCAGTACTTC. Protein product: CASSLNGGVGEQYF.

This clone was recorded only once. J is TRBJ2-1 and V is TRBV19, with 12 bases identical to TRBD2. After removal of 8 bases from V and 8 bases from J, the junction contained 10 bases not matched to a gene. The CDR3 sequence is 15 residues long. Germline values: CDR1 LNHDA, CDR2 SQIVND (reference sequence). The CDR3 loop reads CASGLTSGSVYEQFF. The CDR3 region has the DNA TGTGCCAGTGGACTGACTAGCGGGAGCGTTTATGAGCAGTTCTTC.

The table lists this clone with a count of one. J is TRBJ2-1 and V is TRBV29-1, with 9 nucleotides matching TRBD1. In germline, CDR1 is SQVTM, CDR2 ANQGSEA. The CDR3 extends over 16 amino acids. The ends lost 6 bases at V and 5 bases at J; junction bases unmatched: 14. This CDR3 is CSVDGQGTGVNNEQFF. CDR3 nucleotides: TGCAGCGTAGACGGACAGGGGACGGGAGTCAACAATGAGCAGTTCTTC.

The rearrangement links TRBV5-1 to TRBJ1-1; tentative D call: TRBD1 (5 bases). The germline V gene encodes CDR1 SGHRS and CDR2 YFSETQ. V was clipped by 6 bases and J by 4 bases, with 16 bases between them. This CDR3 has 14 residues. CDR3 sequence reads: CASTSGLGGTEAFF. The CDR3 coding sequence is TGCGCCAGCACCTCAGGGCTAGGTGGCACTGAAGCTTTCTTT. Looking up the rest from reference TRBV5-1 and TRBJ1-1 gives the full variable domain: KAGVTQTPRYLIKTRGQQVTLSCSPISGHRSVSWYQQTPGQGLQFLFEYFSETQRNKGNFPGRFSGRQFSNSRSEMNVSTLELGDSALYLCASTSGLGGTEAFFGQGTRLTVV.

The chain is built from TRBV2 and TRBJ1-3; 11 bases line up with TRBD1. The CDR3 is 16 residues long. After removal of 6 bases from V and 4 bases from J, the junction contained 8 bases not matched to a gene. The germline V gene has CDR1 SNHLY and CDR2 FYNNEI. As DNA, the CDR3 is TGTGCCAGCAGAGCTCGGACAGGGGGCGCAGGAAACACCATATATTTT. Encoded protein: CASRARTGGAGNTIYF.

The gene calls are TRBV14 and TRBJ2-7, with 8 bases identical to TRBD1. CDR1 is SGHDN, CDR2 FVKESK, per germline. This CDR3 has 16 residues. J was trimmed by 2 bases and V by 1 base; bases with no gene match: 7. CDR3 nucleotides: TGTGCCAGCAGCCAAGTACGACAGGGGCTTACCTACGAGCAGTACTTC. Protein: CASSQVRQGLTYEQYF.

The chain combines TRBV9 with TRBJ2-7; 9 nucleotides match TRBD1. Looked up from germline, CDR1 is SGDLS and CDR2 is YYNGEE. With V trimmed by 4 bases and J by 2 bases, 7 bases remained unmatched. CDR3 length equals 15 residues. CDR3 sequence reads: CASSRGGTGTYEQYF. In DNA form, the CDR3 reads TGTGCCAGCAGCAGAGGGGGGACAGGGACCTACGAGCAGTACTTC. Combining the CDR3 with reference TRBV9 and TRBJ2-7 gives the whole variable domain DSGVTQTPKHLITATGQRVTLRCSPRSGDLSVYWYQQSLDQGLQFLIQYYNGEERAKGNILERFSAQQFPDLHSELNLSSLELGDSALYFCASSRGGTGTYEQYFGPGTRLTVT.

The chain uses TRBV28 and TRBJ1-6; 8 nucleotides align to TRBD1. This CDR3 region has 13 residues. V gave up 8 bases and J gave up 7 bases; unmatched junction bases: 4. Germline CDR1 reads MDHEN; CDR2 reads SYDVKM. In nucleotides, the CDR3 is TGTGCCAGCGGGGACAGGATGAATTCACCCCTCCACTTT. Encoded protein: CASGDRMNSPLHF.

The rearrangement joins TRBV15 to TRBJ2-7; 8 bases line up with TRBD1. The CDR3 totals 13 residues. Per germline, CDR1 LNHNV and CDR2 YYDKDF (reference sequence). Trimming cost V 3 bases and J 4 bases; bases outside gene matches: 2. DNA for the CDR3: TGTGCCACCAGCAGGGACAGGGATTACGAGCAGTACTTC. Translating it yields CATSRDRDYEQYF. The complete variable domain, with remaining parts taken from reference TRBV15 and TRBJ2-7, reads DAMVIQNPRYQVTQFGKPVTLSCSQTLNHNVMYWYQQKSSQAPKLLFHYYDKDFNNEADTPDNFQSRRPNTSFCFLDIRSPGLGDTAMYLCATSRDRDYEQYFGPGTRLTVT.

The chain carries TRBV6-4 and TRBJ1-2; the D is unclear. This CDR3 is 12 amino acids long. Deletions cut 1 base from V and 8 bases from J, with 8 bases between. The V gene's germline CDR1 is MRHNA and CDR2 SNTAGT. DNA of the CDR3: TGTGCCAGCAGTGACTGGACTCGGGGCTACACCTTC. Translated, it gives CASSDWTRGYTF.

This chain uses TRBV11-2 with TRBJ2-3; 8 bases match TRBD2. The germline CDR1 and CDR2 sequences are SGHAT and FQNNGV. V dropped 5 bases and J dropped 5; count of bases not matched to a gene: 9. The CDR3 has 15 residues. This CDR3 is CASSPTAGGGDTQYF. CDR3 coding DNA: TGTGCCAGCAGCCCTACTGCGGGAGGCGGAGATACGCAGTATTTT.

The V and J genes are TRBV2 and TRBJ1-2, with 10 bases fitting TRBD1. With 6 bases clipped from V and 4 bases from J, the junction kept 8 bases outside the gene matches. CDR3 length: 15 amino acids. The germline V gene has CDR1 SNHLY and CDR2 FYNNEI. The CDR3 DNA follows: TGTGCCAGCAGCTCAAGGGACAGGGGATCCTATGGCTACACCTTC. Protein sequence: CASSSRDRGSYGYTF.

The chain recombines TRBV25-1 with TRBJ1-2; unclear D gene. The CDR3 sequence is 14 residues long. Germline V gene sequence: CDR1 MGHDK, CDR2 SYGVNS. The V and J ends lost 2 bases and 2 bases respectively, with 9 bases between them. CDR3 bases: TGTGCCAGCAGTGAAGGTTACGGGAACTATGGCTACACCTTC. It specifies CASSEGYGNYGYTF.